This T cell receptor beta chain was found in a study of CD8 T cells in ankylosing spondylitis. V lost 4 bases, J lost 8 bases, and 17 bases lay in between. The CDR3 loop spans 14 amino acids. The germline gives CDR1 DFQATT, CDR2 SNEGSKA (reference sequence). Whole-study findings and limits: There were earlier reports of some motif variants in reactive arthritis synovial fluid and blood. In ankylosing spondylitis blood, a motif of 7 to 9 highly homologous TCR beta variants appeared characteristic.

Comments on this clonotype: What it recognizes is unknown.

Researchers built TCR beta libraries using quantitative 5'-RACE with molecular barcodes. One entry per CDR3 protein, called by TCRdb with MiXCR from the 5' RACE reads. The table includes fewer than 650,000 distinct CDR3 sequences, about 13% detected once. This sequence was found in a male donor with ankylosing spondylitis. The rearrangement joins TRBV20-1 to TRBJ1-4; no definite D call. Sequenced sample: blood, either unsorted or a sorted T cell fraction (not recorded which). DNA of the CDR3: TGCAGTGCTACCTCGGCGGGCAATTGGGAAAAACTGTTTTTT. It translates to CSATSAGNWEKLFF.